The entry below describes one T cell receptor (beta chain). Its antigen is currently unknown. The CDR3 is made up of 15 amino acids. Per germline, CDR1 SGHNT and CDR2 YYREEE (reference sequence). V gave up 0 bases and J gave up 2 bases, with 12 bases separating them. The data were taken from a study of T cells in localized non-small cell lung cancer. The table came from immunoSEQ multiplex PCR; TCRdb's copy has only in-frame clones and leaves some out. This table holds some 130,000 clones, 89% found once. Findings of the study overall: Tumor trailed uninvolved adjacent lung in T cell clonality, which peaked there.

This sequence was found in a female donor at least 60 years old with stage I lung adenocarcinoma. Sequencing used peripheral blood, obtained before any cancer treatment. This chain links TRBV5-4 with TRBJ2-7; the D gene is possibly TRBD2 (5 bases). DNA for the CDR3: TGTGCCAGCAGCTTGGGAGGGTTAGCACCCTACGAGCAGTACTTC. Translation gives CASSLGGLAPYEQYF.